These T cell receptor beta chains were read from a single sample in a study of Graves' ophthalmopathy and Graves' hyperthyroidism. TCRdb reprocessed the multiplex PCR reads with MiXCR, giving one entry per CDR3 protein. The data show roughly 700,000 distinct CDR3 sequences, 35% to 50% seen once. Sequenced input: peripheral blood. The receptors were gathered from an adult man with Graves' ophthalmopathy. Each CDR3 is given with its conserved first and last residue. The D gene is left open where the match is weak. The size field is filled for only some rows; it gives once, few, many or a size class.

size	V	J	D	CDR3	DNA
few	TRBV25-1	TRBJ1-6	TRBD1	CASSPTGQGVRSPLHF	TGTGCCAGCAGTCCCACAGGACAGGGGGTTCGTTCACCCCTCCACTTT
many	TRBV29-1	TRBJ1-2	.	CSVDTAYGYTF	TGCAGCGTTGACACGGCTTATGGCTACACCTTC
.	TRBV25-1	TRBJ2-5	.	CASSESKQLMDQETQYF	TGTGCCAGCAGTGAATCAAAACAGTTGATGGACCAAGAGACCCAGTACTTC
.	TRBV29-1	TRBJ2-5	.	CSARGLGGARETQYF	TGCAGTGCTAGAGGTCTCGGCGGGGCGCGAGAGACCCAGTACTTC
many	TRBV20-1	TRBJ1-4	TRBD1	CSARGTGGYEKLFF	TGCAGTGCTAGAGGGACAGGGGGGTATGAAAAACTGTTTTTT
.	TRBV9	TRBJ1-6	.	CASSLKGNTALSPLHF	TGTGCCAGCAGCCTCAAAGGGAATACAGCGCTATCACCCCTCCACTTT
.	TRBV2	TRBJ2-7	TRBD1	CASSLPGQGAREQYF	TGTGCCAGCAGTCTACCGGGACAGGGGGCGCGAGAGCAGTACTTC
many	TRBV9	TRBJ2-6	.	CASSVGVAGANVLTF	TGTGCCAGCAGCGTAGGTGTGGCTGGGGCCAACGTCCTGACTTTC
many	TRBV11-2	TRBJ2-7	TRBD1	CASSSHPDRSHEQYF	TGTGCCAGCAGCTCTCACCCGGACAGGTCCCACGAGCAGTACTTC
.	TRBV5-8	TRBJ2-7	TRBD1	CASSSHGQGANEQYF	TGTGCCAGCAGCTCTCACGGACAGGGGGCCAACGAGCAGTACTTC
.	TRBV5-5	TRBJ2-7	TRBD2	CASSSRTGGLRYEQYF	TGTGCCAGCAGCTCACGGACGGGGGGGCTCCGCTACGAGCAGTACTTC
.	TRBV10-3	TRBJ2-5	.	CAIRWDPQYF	TGTGCCATCAGATGGGACCCCCAGTACTTC
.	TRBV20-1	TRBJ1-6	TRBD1	CSAQQGTGPNSPLHF	TGCAGTGCCCAGCAGGGGACAGGACCAAATTCACCCCTCCACTTT
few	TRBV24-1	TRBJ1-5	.	CASSEWGQPNQPQHF	TGTGCCAGCAGTGAATGGGGCCAGCCTAATCAGCCCCAGCATTTT
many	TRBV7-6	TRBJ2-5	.	CASSPDSVRETQYF	TGTGCCAGCAGCCCGGACAGTGTAAGGGAGACCCAGTACTTC
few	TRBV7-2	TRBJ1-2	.	CAIGKSYGYTF	TGTGCCATCGGAAAATCCTATGGCTACACCTTC
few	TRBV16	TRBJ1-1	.	CASSQSGGRLEAFF	TGTGCCAGCAGCCAGTCCGGGGGCCGGCTTGAAGCTTTCTTT
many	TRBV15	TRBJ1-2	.	CATSRDPGINYGYTF	TGTGCCACCAGCAGGGACCCCGGGATCAACTATGGCTACACCTTC
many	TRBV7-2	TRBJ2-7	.	CASSLPTHYEQYF	TGTGCCAGCAGCCTTCCCACGCACTACGAGCAGTACTTC
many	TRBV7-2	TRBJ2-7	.	CASSSPPHYEQYF	TGTGCCAGCAGCTCCCCGCCGCACTACGAGCAGTACTTC
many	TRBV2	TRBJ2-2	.	CASSEAELGELFF	TGTGCCAGCAGTGAGGCAGAGTTGGGGGAGCTGTTTTTT
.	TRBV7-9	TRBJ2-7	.	CASSLAPQGGSISYEQYF	TGTGCCAGCAGCTTAGCACCTCAGGGAGGTTCGATCTCCTACGAGCAGTACTTC
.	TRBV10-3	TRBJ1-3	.	CASLRTVGNTIYF	TGTGCCAGCTTGCGGACAGTTGGAAACACCATATATTTT
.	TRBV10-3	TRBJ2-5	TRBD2	CAISRGLAGGRETQYF	TGTGCCATCAGCAGGGGACTAGCGGGAGGTCGGGAGACCCAGTACTTC
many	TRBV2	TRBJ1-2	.	CASQVEGEEGYTF	TGTGCCAGCCAAGTGGAAGGGGAGGAGGGCTACACCTTC
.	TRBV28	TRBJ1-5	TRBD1	CASSLTGVQPQHF	TGTGCCAGCAGCCTGACAGGGGTTCAGCCCCAGCATTTT
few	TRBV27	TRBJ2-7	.	CASSLSVLGEQYF	TGTGCCAGCAGTTTATCGGTGTTGGGCGAGCAGTACTTC
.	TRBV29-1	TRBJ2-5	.	CSARGVPGGGAQYF	TGCAGTGCTAGAGGGGTGCCAGGGGGGGGGGCCCAGTACTTC
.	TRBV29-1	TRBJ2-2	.	CSVEDIVVVGELFF	TGCAGCGTTGAAGATATAGTCGTGGTCGGGGAGCTGTTTTTT
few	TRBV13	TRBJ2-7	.	CASSARLVYHEQYF	TGTGCCAGCAGCGCGAGACTAGTTTACCACGAGCAGTACTTC
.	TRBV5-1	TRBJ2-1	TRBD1	CASSPGTGGGREQFF	TGCGCCAGCAGCCCAGGGACAGGGGGGGGACGAGAGCAGTTCTTC
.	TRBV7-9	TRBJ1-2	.	CASSPEGRGRGGYTF	TGTGCCAGCTCACCCGAAGGCCGAGGGCGCGGTGGCTACACCTTC
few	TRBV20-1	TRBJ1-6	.	CSARMSGIDSPLHF	TGCAGTGCTAGAATGTCAGGAATTGATTCACCCCTCCACTTT
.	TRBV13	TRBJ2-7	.	CASSLSQGSEQYF	TGTGCCAGCAGTTTGTCGCAGGGGTCCGAGCAGTACTTC
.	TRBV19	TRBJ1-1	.	CASSTLLRKGTTEAFF	TGTGCCAGTAGTACCTTACTGCGGAAAGGGACCACTGAAGCTTTCTTT
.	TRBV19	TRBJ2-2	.	CASSIPRDAGELFF	TGTGCCAGTAGTATACCCAGGGATGCCGGGGAGCTGTTTTTT
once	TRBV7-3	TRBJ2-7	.	CASSLEGYSYGQYF	TGTGCCAGCAGCTTAGAAGGGTATTCCTACGGGCAGTACTTC
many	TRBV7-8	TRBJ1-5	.	CASSLAGTSNQPQHF	TGTGCCAGCAGCTTAGCAGGGACTAGCAATCAGCCCCAGCATTTT
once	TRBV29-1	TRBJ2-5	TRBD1	CSVGGQGEGGTQYF	TGCAGCGTTGGCGGACAGGGGGAGGGGGGGACCCAGTACTTC
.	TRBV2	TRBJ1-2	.	CARTQGSNYGYTF	TGTGCCAGGACGCAGGGTTCCAACTATGGCTACACCTTC